Reported below is one T cell receptor (beta chain). The target antigen is unknown. This sample was included in a study of cytomegalovirus exposure and HLA in healthy donors. Points from the study as a whole: Reportedly, TCR beta sequences accurately predicted HLA-A and HLA-B alleles in most subjects. Roughly uniform depth of sequencing across donors was assumed in presence/absence analyses. Per a prior analysis, the majority of TCR beta V segments were productive roughly 90% or roughly 30% of the time.

V gave up 2 bases and J gave up 6 bases; unmatched junction bases: 6. CDR1 SGHDT and CDR2 YYEEEE come from the germline V gene. The CDR3 length is 14 residues. Amplification used 60 Vbeta primers and 13 Jbeta primers. Sequencing used immunoSEQ multiplex PCR; TCRdb keeps in-frame clones, though not all of them. The data contain fewer than 200,000 clones, about four fifths of them seen just once; the ten biggest clones take up approximately 0.8%. The chain employs TRBV5-6 and TRBJ2-7; TRBD1 aligns across 9 bases. The clonotype was recovered from a woman aged 18-29 years in good health and CMV-seronegative. Specimen: PBMCs. The CDR3 spells CASSFGTGRGEQYF. CDR3 DNA: TGTGCCAGCAGCTTCGGGACAGGGCGCGGCGAGCAGTACTTC. The full variable domain, rest sourced from reference TRBV5-6 and TRBJ2-7, is DAGVTQSPTHLIKTRGQQVTLRCSPKSGHDTVSWYQQALGQGPQFIFQYYEEEERQRGNFPDRFSGHQFPNYSSELNVNALLLGDSALYLCASSFGTGRGEQYFGPGTRLTVT.